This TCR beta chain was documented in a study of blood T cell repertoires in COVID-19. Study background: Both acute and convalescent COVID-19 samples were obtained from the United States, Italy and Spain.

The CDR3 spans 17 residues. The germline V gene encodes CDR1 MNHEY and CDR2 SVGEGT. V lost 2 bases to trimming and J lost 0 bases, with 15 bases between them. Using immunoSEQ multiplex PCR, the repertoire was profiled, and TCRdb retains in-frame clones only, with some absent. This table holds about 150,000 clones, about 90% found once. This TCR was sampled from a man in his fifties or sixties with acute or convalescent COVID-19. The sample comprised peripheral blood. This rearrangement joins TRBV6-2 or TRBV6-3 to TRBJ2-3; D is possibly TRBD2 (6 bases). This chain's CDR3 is CASSYPGDGTSTDTQYF. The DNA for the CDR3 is TGTGCCAGCAGTTACCCGGGGGACGGAACTAGCACAGATACGCAGTATTTT.